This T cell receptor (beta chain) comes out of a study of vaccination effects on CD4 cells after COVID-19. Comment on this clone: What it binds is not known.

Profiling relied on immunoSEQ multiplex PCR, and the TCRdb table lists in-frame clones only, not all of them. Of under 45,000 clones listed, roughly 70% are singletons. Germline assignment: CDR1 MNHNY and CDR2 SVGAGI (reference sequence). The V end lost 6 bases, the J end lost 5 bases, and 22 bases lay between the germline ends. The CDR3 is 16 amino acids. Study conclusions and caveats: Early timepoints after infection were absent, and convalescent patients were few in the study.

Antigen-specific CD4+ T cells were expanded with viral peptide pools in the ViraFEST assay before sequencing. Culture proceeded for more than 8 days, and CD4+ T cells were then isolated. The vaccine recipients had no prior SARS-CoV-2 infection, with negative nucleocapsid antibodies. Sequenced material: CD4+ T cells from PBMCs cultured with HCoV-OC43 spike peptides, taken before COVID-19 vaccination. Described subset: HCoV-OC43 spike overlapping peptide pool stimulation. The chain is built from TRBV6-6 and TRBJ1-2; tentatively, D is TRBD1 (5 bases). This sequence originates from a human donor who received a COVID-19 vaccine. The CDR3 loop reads CASSRSSGPGQYGYTF. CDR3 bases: TGTGCCAGCAGCCGCTCGTCGGGACCGGGCCAATATGGCTACACCTTC.